The rows below give T cell receptor beta chains drawn from one sample of a study of neurological immune-mediated disorders. TCRdb called the 5' RACE reads again in MiXCR, with one record for every CDR3 protein. The table includes 20,000 or so distinct CDR3 sequences, around 15% detected once. The sample was PBMCs. These receptors were taken from a woman aged 40 to 49 with HTLV-1-associated myelopathy (HAM/TSP). Both conserved end residues are part of each CDR3. D genes are given only for firm matches. Clone size appears in some rows only: once, few, many, or a class for an expanded clone.

V	D	J	size	DNA	CDR3
TRBV5-1	-	TRBJ2-3	many	TGCGCCAGCAGCTACTTAACGCCCAGCACAGATACGCAGTATTTT	CASSYLTPSTDTQYF
TRBV20-1	-	TRBJ1-5	-	TGCAGTGCTAGACCAAGGACGTTAAATCAGCCCCAGCATTTT	CSARPRTLNQPQHF
TRBV5-1	-	TRBJ2-7	many	TGCGCCAGCAGCGCTAGCCGGAGTTTTGAGCAGTACTTC	CASSASRSFEQYF
TRBV7-2	TRBD2	TRBJ2-5	many	TGTGCCAGCAGCTACCCGACTAGCGGGGGAGGAGAGACCCAGTACTTC	CASSYPTSGGGETQYF
TRBV29-1	-	TRBJ2-5	many	TGCAGCGTTGAAGGGACAGCACAAGAGACCCAGTACTTC	CSVEGTAQETQYF
TRBV20-1	-	TRBJ2-1	-	TGCAGTTCTAACCGAGGCTCCTACAATGAGCAGTTCTTC	CSSNRGSYNEQFF
TRBV5-1	TRBD1	TRBJ1-2	many	TGCGCCAGCAGCTTCCCGGACAGGGAAAGCGGCTACACCTTC	CASSFPDRESGYTF
TRBV6-2/TRBV6-3	TRBD1	TRBJ1-5	many	TGTGCCAGCAGAAACGGACAGGGGAGATATCAGCCCCAGCATTTT	CASRNGQGRYQPQHF
TRBV11-2	-	TRBJ1-2	-	TGTGCCAGCAGCCGCCGGCGGGGCTACACCTTC	CASSRRRGYTF
TRBV29-1	-	TRBJ2-3	medium-sized	TGCAGCGGTCAGAGGTACAGCACAGATACGCAGTATTTT	CSGQRYSTDTQYF
TRBV20-1	-	TRBJ2-5	many	TGCAGTGGGGGGAGCCAGGGTGAGACCCAGTACTTC	CSGGSQGETQYF
TRBV5-1	-	TRBJ1-2	many	TGCGCCAGCAGCTTGATGGCATTAAGTAACTATGGCTACACCTTC	CASSLMALSNYGYTF
TRBV5-1	TRBD1	TRBJ1-2	-	TGCGCCAGCAGCTCCAGGGGGGGGATCACTGGCTACACCTTC	CASSSRGGITGYTF
TRBV5-1	TRBD2	TRBJ2-5	many	TGCGCCAGCAGCGACCTAAGGACTAGCGAAGAGACCCAGTACTTC	CASSDLRTSEETQYF
TRBV4-2	-	TRBJ2-7	many	TGTGCCAGCAGCCCTCAACAGGGTTACGAGCAGTACTTC	CASSPQQGYEQYF
TRBV7-9	TRBD1	TRBJ2-2	many	TGTGCCAGCAGTACTGGACAGGGGATCACCGGGGAGCTGTTTTTT	CASSTGQGITGELFF
TRBV5-1	TRBD2	TRBJ2-5	many	TGCGCCAGCAGCTTCCTAGCGGGGACCTCCCAAGAGACCCAGTACTTC	CASSFLAGTSQETQYF
TRBV20-1	-	TRBJ1-2	many	TGCAGTGCTAGAGGAGGGGCCGAGCCCAACTATGGCTACACCTTC	CSARGGAEPNYGYTF
TRBV5-8	-	TRBJ1-4	-	-	CASSFYICSAGGEEKLFF
TRBV6-1	-	TRBJ1-5	many	TGTGCCAGCAGTGAAGGGGCTTCAGGGGGCAATCAGCCCCAGCATTTT	CASSEGASGGNQPQHF
TRBV9	-	TRBJ1-3	many	TGTGCCAGCAGCGGGGGGTGGGAAGGACCAGCTCATGGAAACACCATATATTTT	CASSGGWEGPAHGNTIYF
TRBV19	-	TRBJ1-2	-	TGTGCCAGTAGTAAACCCCTGGGGCTTAACTATGGCTACACCTTC	CASSKPLGLNYGYTF
TRBV14	TRBD1	TRBJ2-1	many	TGTGCCAGCAGCCCCAGGGGGCTGAATGAGCAGTTCTTC	CASSPRGLNEQFF
TRBV5-1	TRBD2	TRBJ2-7	many	TGCGCCAGCAGCTTAGCGGGGATCAAGGCGTACGAGCAGTACTTC	CASSLAGIKAYEQYF
TRBV20-1	-	TRBJ2-3	many	TGCAGTGCTAGAGATGGGGTACACACAGATACGCAGTATTTT	CSARDGVHTDTQYF
TRBV29-1	TRBD1	TRBJ1-2	many	TGCAGCGCTCGGGAGCGGGACAGGGGCCCTACTAACTATGGCTACACCTTC	CSARERDRGPTNYGYTF
TRBV5-4	-	TRBJ1-1	few	TGTGCCAGCAGCTGGGGAAGACAGTCTCTTGAAGCTTTCTTT	CASSWGRQSLEAFF
TRBV28	-	TRBJ2-1	many	TGTGCCAGCAGCCCTCCGACTGGAAGCTCCTACAATGAGCAGTTCTTC	CASSPPTGSSYNEQFF
TRBV10-3	-	TRBJ2-3	-	TGTGCCATCAGTGTCGCGGGGATAACAGATACGCAGTATTTT	CAISVAGITDTQYF
TRBV6-5	TRBD1	TRBJ2-4	many	TGTGCCAGCAGTCCCTACCGACAGGGAAAAAACATTCAGTACTTC	CASSPYRQGKNIQYF
TRBV7-9	-	TRBJ1-6	many	TGTGCCAGCAGCAACCTCAGGGGAGGTAATTCACCCCTCCACTTT	CASSNLRGGNSPLHF
TRBV28	-	TRBJ1-3	many	TGTGCCAGCAGTTCAGGGGTTGGAAACACCATATATTTT	CASSSGVGNTIYF
TRBV5-1	-	TRBJ2-5	many	TGCGCCAGCAGGTCCGCGGAGACCCAGTACTTC	CASRSAETQYF
TRBV20-1	-	TRBJ1-1	many	TGCAGTGCTAGGAGGCAGGCCATGAACACTGAAGCTTTCTTT	CSARRQAMNTEAFF
TRBV9	-	TRBJ1-2	many	TGTGCCAGCAGCGTAAACAGGGATGGCTACACCTTC	CASSVNRDGYTF
TRBV12-3/TRBV12-4	TRBD1	TRBJ2-6	medium-sized	TGTGCCAGCAGACAGACAGGGAACAACGTCCTGACTTTC	CASRQTGNNVLTF
TRBV20-1	TRBD2	TRBJ2-3	many	TGCAGTGCCGCTAGCGGACGCACAGATACGCAGTATTTT	CSAASGRTDTQYF
TRBV5-1	-	TRBJ2-7	few	TGCGCCAGCAGCTTGGGTACAGGGCTCATCTCCTACGAGCAGTACTTC	CASSLGTGLISYEQYF
TRBV7-9	-	TRBJ1-1	-	TGTGCCAGCAGTCGATGGCCACTCACTGAAGCTTTCTTT	CASSRWPLTEAFF
TRBV27	-	TRBJ2-3	many	TGTGCCAGCAGTTCCATACAGGGTAGCACAGATACGCAGTATTTT	CASSSIQGSTDTQYF
TRBV5-1	-	TRBJ2-6	-	TGCGCCAGCACCCCAGTCTCTGGGGCCAACGTCCTGACTTTC	CASTPVSGANVLTF
TRBV5-1	-	TRBJ1-4	many	TGCGCCAGCAGCTTGGATGGGCAGGAGGCGGAAAAACTGTTTTTT	CASSLDGQEAEKLFF
TRBV29-1	-	TRBJ1-2	once	TGCAGCGTCGAAAAAAACAACGCGAGGCATAACTATGGCTACACCTTC	CSVEKNNARHNYGYTF
TRBV20-1	-	TRBJ2-7	-	TGCAGTGCCCAATCCTCCTACGAGCAGTACTTC	CSAQSSYEQYF
TRBV11-1	TRBD1	TRBJ2-1	medium-sized	TGTGCCAGCAGCACCGACAGGGGCGATGAGCAGTTCTTC	CASSTDRGDEQFF
TRBV5-1	-	TRBJ1-3	many	TGCGCCAGCAGCACGGACTCTGGAAACACCATATATTTT	CASSTDSGNTIYF
TRBV20-1	-	TRBJ1-1	many	TGCAGTGCCGGTGGGTCCTCAGTCACTGAAGCTTTCTTT	CSAGGSSVTEAFF
TRBV5-1	-	TRBJ2-5	-	TGCGCCAGCAGCTTGGATCCAGCCCAAGAGACCCAGTACTTC	CASSLDPAQETQYF
TRBV5-6	TRBD2	TRBJ2-5	many	TGTGCCAGCAGCTCCCCTCGGCGGGGGGGTCGAGAAGAGACCCAGTACTTC	CASSSPRRGGREETQYF
TRBV5-1	TRBD1	TRBJ1-1	many	TGCGCCAGCAGCCTGACACAGGGGGTGAACACTGAAGCTTTCTTT	CASSLTQGVNTEAFF
TRBV7-6	-	TRBJ2-7	many	TGTGCCAGCAGCCCGCGGACGGACCACTACGAGCAGTACTTC	CASSPRTDHYEQYF